The source of this T cell receptor (beta chain) is a study of cytomegalovirus exposure and HLA in healthy donors. About the research overall: The Caucasian-associated ancestry cluster held 65% to 90% of around 380 genotyped donors.

60 Vbeta and 13 Jbeta primers were used in PCR. Assay used: immunoSEQ multiplex PCR; TCRdb lists only in-frame clones, some missing. The sample includes roughly 200,000 clones, approximately 80% seen only once; the top ten take 2.9%. CDR3 size: 16 residues. Trimming stripped 4 bases from V and 5 bases from J, with 21 bases between. CDR1 and CDR2 (germline): SGDLS, YYNGEE. The sequenced sample was PBMCs. The chain carries TRBV9 and TRBJ2-5; tentatively, D is TRBD1 (6 bases). This clonotype originated in a man in his thirties or forties in good health and CMV-seronegative. CDR3 sequence: CASSPRVGQGRETQYF. The CDR3 coding sequence is TGTGCCAGCAGCCCTCGTGTGGGGCAGGGGCGGGAGACCCAGTACTTC.